This T cell receptor beta chain was found in a study of T cell responses to AZD1222 COVID-19 vaccine. Study-level findings and limits: Nearly half of spike-specific TCRs reportedly target variant regions that are unmutated in the B.1.351 and B.1.1.7 variants. Vaccine-associated CD4 TCRs spanned spike, dominant at 160-218 and 743-854. Possibly, clonal diversity was underestimated; donors were largely white British and included more females.

Germline CDR1 is SGHNT and CDR2 is YYREEE (reference sequence). V gave up 8 bases and J gave up 0 bases, with 18 bases separating them. The CDR3 is 15 amino acids. On this clone itself: No antigen is known for it.

TCRdb keeps only in-frame clones here, not all; method: immunoSEQ multiplex PCR. This table holds under 150,000 clones, around 90% found once. The clonotype originates from an adult in good health. Sequenced here: peripheral blood, sampled on day 0 of AZD1222 vaccination. The chain has TRBV5-4 and TRBJ2-7; D may be TRBD1 or TRBD2 (6 bases each). The CDR3: CASTFGGASSYEQYF. In DNA, the CDR3 is TGTGCCAGTACCTTCGGGGGCGCCAGCTCCTACGAGCAGTACTTC.